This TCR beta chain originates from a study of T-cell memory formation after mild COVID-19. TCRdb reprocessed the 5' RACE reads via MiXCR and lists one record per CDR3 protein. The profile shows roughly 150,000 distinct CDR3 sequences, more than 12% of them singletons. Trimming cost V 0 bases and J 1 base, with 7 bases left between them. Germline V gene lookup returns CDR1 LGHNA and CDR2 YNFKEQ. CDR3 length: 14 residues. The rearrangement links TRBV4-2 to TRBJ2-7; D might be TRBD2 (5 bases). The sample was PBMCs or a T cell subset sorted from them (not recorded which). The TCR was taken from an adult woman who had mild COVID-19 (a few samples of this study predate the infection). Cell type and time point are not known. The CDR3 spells CASSQERVSYEQYF. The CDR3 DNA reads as TGTGCCAGCAGCCAAGAGCGGGTTTCCTACGAGCAGTACTTC.